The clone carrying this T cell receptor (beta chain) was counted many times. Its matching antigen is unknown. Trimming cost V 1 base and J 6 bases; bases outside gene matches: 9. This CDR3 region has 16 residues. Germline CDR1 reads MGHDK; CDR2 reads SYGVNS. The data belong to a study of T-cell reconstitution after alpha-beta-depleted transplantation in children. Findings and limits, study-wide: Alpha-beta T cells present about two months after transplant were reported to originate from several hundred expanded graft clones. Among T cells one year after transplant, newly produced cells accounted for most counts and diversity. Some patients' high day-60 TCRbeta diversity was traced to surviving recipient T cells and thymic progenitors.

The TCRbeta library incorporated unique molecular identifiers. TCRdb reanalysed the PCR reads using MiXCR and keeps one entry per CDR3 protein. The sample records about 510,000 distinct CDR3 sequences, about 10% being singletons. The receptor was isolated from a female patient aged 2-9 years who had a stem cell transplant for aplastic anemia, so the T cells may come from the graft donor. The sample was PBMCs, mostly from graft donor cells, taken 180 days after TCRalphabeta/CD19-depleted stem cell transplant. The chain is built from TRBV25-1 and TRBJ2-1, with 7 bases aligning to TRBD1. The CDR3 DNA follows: TGTGCCAGCAGTGAATTCCCAGAGACAGGGTTCAATGAGCAGTTCTTC. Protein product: CASSEFPETGFNEQFF.